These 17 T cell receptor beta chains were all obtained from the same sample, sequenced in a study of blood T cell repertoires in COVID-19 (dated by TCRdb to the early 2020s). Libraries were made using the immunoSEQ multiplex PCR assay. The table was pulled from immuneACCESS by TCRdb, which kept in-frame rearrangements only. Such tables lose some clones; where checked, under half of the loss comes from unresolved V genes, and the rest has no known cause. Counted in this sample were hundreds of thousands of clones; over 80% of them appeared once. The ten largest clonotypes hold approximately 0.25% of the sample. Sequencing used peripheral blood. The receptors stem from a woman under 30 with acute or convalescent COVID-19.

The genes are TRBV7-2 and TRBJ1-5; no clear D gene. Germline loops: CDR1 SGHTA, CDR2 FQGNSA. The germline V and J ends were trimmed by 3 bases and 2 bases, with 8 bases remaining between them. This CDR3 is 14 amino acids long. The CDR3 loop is CASSLQEGNQPQHF. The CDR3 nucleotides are TGTGCCAGCAGCTTGCAGGAGGGCAATCAGCCCCAGCATTTT.

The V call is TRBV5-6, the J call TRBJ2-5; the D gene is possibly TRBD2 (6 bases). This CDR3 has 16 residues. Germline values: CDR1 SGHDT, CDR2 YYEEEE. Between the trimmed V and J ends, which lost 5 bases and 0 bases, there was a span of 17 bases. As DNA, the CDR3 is TGTGCCAGCAGTATACAGCGGGCTACGTACCAAGAGACCCAGTACTTC. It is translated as CASSIQRATYQETQYF.

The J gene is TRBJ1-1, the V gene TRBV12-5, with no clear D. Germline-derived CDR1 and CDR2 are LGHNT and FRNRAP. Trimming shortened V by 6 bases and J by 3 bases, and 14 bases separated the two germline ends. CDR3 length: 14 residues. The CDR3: CASGPGFSDTEAFF. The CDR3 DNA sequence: TGTGCTAGTGGCCCGGGATTTTCGGACACTGAAGCTTTCTTT.

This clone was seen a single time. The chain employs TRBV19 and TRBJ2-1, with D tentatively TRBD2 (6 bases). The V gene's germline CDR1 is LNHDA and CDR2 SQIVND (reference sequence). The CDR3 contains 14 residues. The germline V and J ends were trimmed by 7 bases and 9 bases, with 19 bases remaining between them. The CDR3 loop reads CASTGRGVRGEQFF. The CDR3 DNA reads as TGTGCCAGTACGGGGCGCGGGGTTCGGGGTGAGCAGTTCTTC.

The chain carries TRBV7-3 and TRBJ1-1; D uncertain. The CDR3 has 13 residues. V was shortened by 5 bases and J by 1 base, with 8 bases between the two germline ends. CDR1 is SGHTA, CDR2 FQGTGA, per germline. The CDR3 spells CASSQHKNTEAFF. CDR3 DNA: TGTGCCAGCAGCCAACATAAGAACACTGAAGCTTTCTTT.

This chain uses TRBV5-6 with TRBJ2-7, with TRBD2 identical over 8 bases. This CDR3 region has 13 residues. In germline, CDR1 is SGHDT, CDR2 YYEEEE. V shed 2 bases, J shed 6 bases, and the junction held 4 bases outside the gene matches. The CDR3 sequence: CASSFGLAGEQYF. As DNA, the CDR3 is TGTGCCAGCAGCTTTGGACTAGCTGGCGAGCAGTACTTC.

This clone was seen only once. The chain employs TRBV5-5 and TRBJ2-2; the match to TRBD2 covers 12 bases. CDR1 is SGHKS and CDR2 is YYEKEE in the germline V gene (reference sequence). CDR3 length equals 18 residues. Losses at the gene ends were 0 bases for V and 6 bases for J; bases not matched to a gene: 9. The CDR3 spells CASSLALAGGHRAGELFF. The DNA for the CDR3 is TGTGCCAGCAGCTTGGCCCTAGCGGGGGGGCATCGGGCCGGGGAGCTGTTTTTT.

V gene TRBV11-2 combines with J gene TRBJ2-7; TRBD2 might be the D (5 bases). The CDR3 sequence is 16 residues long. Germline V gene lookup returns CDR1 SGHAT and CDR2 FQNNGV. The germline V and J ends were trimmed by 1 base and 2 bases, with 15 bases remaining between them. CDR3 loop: CASSLGGYGKTYEQYF. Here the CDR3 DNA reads TGTGCCAGCAGCTTAGGGGGTTACGGGAAGACCTACGAGCAGTACTTC.

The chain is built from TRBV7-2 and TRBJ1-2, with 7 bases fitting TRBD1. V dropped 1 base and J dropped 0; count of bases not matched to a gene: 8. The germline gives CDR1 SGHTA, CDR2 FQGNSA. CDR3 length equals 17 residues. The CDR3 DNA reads TGTGCCAGCAGCTTAGGAGGGACAGAGCTAACTAACTATGGCTACACCTTC. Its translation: CASSLGGTELTNYGYTF.

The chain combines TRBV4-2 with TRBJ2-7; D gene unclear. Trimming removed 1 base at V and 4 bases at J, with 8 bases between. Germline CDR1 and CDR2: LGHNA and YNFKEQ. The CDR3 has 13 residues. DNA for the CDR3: TGTGCCAGCAGCCAAGGGATGAGGTACGAGCAGTACTTC. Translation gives CASSQGMRYEQYF.

CDR3 residues: CASSWDRSYYEQYF. In DNA, the CDR3 is TGTGCCAGCAGCTGGGACAGGTCATACTACGAGCAGTACTTC. The chain uses TRBV7-9 and TRBJ2-7; 8 bases map to TRBD1. Germline loops: CDR1 SEHNR, CDR2 FQNEAQ (reference sequence). The V segment lost 4 bases and the J segment 3 bases; nucleotides outside the gene matches: 5. The CDR3 runs 14 residues.

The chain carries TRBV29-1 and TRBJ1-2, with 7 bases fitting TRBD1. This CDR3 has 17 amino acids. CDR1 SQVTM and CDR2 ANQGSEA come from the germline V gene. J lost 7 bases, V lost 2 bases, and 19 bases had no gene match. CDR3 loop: CSVERFRSQGNNGGYTF. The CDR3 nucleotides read TGCAGCGTTGAAAGGTTTCGCTCACAGGGGAATAATGGTGGCTACACCTTC.

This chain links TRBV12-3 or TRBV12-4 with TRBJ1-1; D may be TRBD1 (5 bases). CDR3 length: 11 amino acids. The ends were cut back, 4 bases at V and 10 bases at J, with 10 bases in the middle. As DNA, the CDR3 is TGTGCCAGCAGTTATGGACACGGAGCTTTCTTT. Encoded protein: CASSYGHGAFF.

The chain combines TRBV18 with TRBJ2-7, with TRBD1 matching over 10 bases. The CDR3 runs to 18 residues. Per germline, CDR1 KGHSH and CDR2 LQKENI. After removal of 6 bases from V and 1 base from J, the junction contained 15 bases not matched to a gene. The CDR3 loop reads CASSLGQGGTSFSYEQYF. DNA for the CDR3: TGTGCCAGCTCGCTTGGACAGGGGGGGACCTCCTTTTCCTACGAGCAGTACTTC.

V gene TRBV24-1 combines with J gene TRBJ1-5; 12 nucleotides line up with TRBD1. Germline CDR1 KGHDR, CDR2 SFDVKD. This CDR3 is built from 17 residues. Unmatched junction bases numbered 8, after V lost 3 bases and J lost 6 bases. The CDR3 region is CATSDDSGQGAIQPQHF. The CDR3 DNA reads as TGTGCCACCAGTGATGACTCGGGACAGGGGGCGATTCAGCCCCAGCATTTT.

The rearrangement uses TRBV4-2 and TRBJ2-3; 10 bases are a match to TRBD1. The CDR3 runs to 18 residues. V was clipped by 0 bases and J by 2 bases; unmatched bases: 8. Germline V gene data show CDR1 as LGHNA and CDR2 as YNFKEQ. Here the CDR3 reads CASSQDERGQGTTDTQYF. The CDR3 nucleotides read TGTGCCAGCAGCCAAGATGAGCGGGGACAGGGGACCACAGATACGCAGTATTTT.

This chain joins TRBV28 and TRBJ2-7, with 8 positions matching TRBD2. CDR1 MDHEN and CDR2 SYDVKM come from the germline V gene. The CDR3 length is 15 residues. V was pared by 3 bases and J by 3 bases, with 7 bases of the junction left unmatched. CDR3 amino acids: CASSFESGGYYEQYF. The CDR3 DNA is TGTGCCAGCAGTTTCGAAAGCGGGGGATACTACGAGCAGTACTTC.